The entry below gives a single T cell receptor (beta chain) sequence along with its context. The antigen remains unidentified. The junction differs from germline at one of its ends, possibly a read error. The sample is drawn from a study of T cells in Graves' hyperthyroidism and ophthalmopathy. Study background: At the time of initial diagnosis and before any treatment, peripheral blood was collected.

Study-level results: A model of 13 V-J pairs discriminated ophthalmopathy from stable hyperthyroidism.

RNA transcripts provided the source from which TCR beta CDR3 regions were amplified. First-round RT-PCR with HTBI primers amplified the TCR CDR3 region. TCRdb passed the multiplex PCR reads through MiXCR, listing each CDR3 protein once. The table lists roughly 840,000 distinct CDR3 sequences, roughly 37% of them singletons. The V gene's germline CDR1 is LNHDA and CDR2 SQIVND (reference sequence). This CDR3 is 15 amino acids long. Uncontrolled infection, other autoimmune disease, pregnancy or lactation disqualified patients from enrolment. The PBMCs had their origin in around 9.1 ml of fresh peripheral blood.

The rearrangement uses TRBV19 and TRBJ1-5, with D tentatively TRBD1 (6 bases). Input material: blood. This receptor was taken from a young man with Graves' hyperthyroidism. CDR3 sequence (DNA): TGTGTCAGTAGTATAGGGGCAGACAGGTATCAGCCCCAGCATTTT. Residues: CVSSIGADRYQPQHF.